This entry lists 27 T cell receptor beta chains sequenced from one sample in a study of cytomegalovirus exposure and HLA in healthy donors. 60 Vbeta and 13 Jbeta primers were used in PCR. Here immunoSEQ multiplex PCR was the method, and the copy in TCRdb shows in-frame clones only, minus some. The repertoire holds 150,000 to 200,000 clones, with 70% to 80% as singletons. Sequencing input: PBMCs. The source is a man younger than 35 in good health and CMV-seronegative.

As DNA, the CDR3 is TGTGCCATCCGGACAGGGGGCTCCGGGGAGCTGTTTTTT. It specifies CAIRTGGSGELFF. This sequence joins TRBV2 and TRBJ2-2; 11 nucleotides align to TRBD1. The CDR3 extends over 13 amino acids. The germline CDR1 and CDR2 sequences are SNHLY and FYNNEI. V gave up 10 bases and J gave up 6 bases; unmatched junction bases: 4.

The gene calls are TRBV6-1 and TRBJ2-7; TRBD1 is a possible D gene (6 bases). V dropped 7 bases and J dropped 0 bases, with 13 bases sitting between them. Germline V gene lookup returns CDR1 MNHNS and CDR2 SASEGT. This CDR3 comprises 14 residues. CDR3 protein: CASNRDTNSYEQYF. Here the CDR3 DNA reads TGTGCCAGCAACCGGGACACCAACTCCTACGAGCAGTACTTC.

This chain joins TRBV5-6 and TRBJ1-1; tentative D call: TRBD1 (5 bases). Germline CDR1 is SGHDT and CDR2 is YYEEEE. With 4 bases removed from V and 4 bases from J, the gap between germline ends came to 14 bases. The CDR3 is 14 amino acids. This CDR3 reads CASSDGGDATEAFF. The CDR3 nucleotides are TGTGCCAGCAGCGATGGGGGGGATGCCACTGAAGCTTTCTTT.

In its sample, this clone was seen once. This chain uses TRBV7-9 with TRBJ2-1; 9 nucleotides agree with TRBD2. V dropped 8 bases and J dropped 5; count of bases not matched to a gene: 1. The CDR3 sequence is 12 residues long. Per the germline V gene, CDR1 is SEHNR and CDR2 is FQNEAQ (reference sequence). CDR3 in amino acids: CASAGGDNEQFF. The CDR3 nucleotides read TGTGCCAGCGCGGGGGGGGACAATGAGCAGTTCTTC.

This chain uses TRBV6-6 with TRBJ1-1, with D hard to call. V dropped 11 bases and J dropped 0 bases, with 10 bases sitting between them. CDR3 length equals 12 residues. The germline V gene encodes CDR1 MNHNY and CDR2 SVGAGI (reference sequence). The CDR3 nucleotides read TGTGCCGCCGGGGAGGTGAACACTGAAGCTTTCTTT. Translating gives CAAGEVNTEAFF.

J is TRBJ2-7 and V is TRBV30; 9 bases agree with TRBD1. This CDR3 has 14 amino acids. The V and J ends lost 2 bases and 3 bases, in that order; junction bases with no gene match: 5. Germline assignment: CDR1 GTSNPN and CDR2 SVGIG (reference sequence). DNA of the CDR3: TGTGCCTGGAGTCTGGGACAGGGAATCTACGAGCAGTACTTC. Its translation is CAWSLGQGIYEQYF.

The CDR3 is CASSFSPTGRGRYGYTF. The CDR3 nucleotides are TGTGCCAGCAGTTTCTCCCCGACCGGCAGGGGGAGGTATGGCTACACCTTC. The V gene is TRBV28, the J gene TRBJ1-2, with 7 nucleotides matching TRBD1. Losses at the gene ends were 3 bases for V and 5 bases for J; bases not matched to a gene: 15. There are 17 residues in the CDR3. Germline CDR1 reads MDHEN; CDR2 reads SYDVKM.

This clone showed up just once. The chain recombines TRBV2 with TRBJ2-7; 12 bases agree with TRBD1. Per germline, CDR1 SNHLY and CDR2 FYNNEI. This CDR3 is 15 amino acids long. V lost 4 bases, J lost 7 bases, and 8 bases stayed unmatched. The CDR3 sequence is CASSGPGQGADEQYF. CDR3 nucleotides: TGTGCCAGCAGTGGACCGGGACAGGGGGCTGATGAGCAGTACTTC.

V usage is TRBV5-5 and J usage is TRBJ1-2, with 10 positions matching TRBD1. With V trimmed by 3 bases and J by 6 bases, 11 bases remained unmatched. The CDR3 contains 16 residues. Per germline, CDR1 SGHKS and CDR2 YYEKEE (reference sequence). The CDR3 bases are TGTGCCAGCAGCTCAACTTCGACAGGGGGCCTAGATGGCTACACCTTC. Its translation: CASSSTSTGGLDGYTF.

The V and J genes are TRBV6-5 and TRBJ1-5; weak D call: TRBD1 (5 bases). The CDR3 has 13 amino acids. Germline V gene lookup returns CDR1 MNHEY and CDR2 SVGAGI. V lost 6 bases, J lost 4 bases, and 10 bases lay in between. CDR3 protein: CASSQTENQPQHF. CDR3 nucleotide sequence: TGTGCCAGCAGCCAGACAGAAAATCAGCCCCAGCATTTT.

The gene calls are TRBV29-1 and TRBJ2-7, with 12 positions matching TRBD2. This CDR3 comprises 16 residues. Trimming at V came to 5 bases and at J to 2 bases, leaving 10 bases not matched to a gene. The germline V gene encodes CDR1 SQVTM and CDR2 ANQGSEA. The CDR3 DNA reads TGCAGCGTTAGTCGGAGACTAGCGGGAGCCCCCTACGAGCAGTACTTC. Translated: CSVSRRLAGAPYEQYF.

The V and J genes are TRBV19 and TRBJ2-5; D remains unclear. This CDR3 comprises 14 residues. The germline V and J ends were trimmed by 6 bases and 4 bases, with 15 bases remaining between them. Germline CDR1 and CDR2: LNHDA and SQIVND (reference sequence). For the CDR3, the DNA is TGTGCCAGTAGATCCCCAGCTAGGTCAGAGACCCAGTACTTC. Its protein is CASRSPARSETQYF.

CDR3 region: CASSVGDGVGEQYF. DNA for the CDR3: TGTGCCAGCAGCGTCGGGGATGGAGTCGGCGAGCAGTACTTC. The chain combines TRBV9 with TRBJ2-7; tentative D call: TRBD2 (5 bases). In germline, CDR1 is SGDLS, CDR2 YYNGEE. The CDR3 runs 14 residues. Trimming shortened V by 2 bases and J by 6 bases, and 15 bases separated the two germline ends.

DNA for the CDR3: TGTGCCAGCTCACCTCCGGGACAGAACTATAATTCACCCCTCCACTTT. Its translation is CASSPPGQNYNSPLHF. This chain connects TRBV18 to TRBJ1-6; TRBD1 matches 7 bases. Germline V gene sequence: CDR1 KGHSH, CDR2 LQKENI. CDR3 length equals 16 residues. The V segment lost 3 bases and the J segment 3 bases; nucleotides outside the gene matches: 5.

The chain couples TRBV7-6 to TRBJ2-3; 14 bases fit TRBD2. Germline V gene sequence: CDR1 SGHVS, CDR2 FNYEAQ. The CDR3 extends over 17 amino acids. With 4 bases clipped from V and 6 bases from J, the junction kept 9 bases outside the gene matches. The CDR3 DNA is TGTGCCAGCAGCTCGGGACTAGCGGGAGCGAGAGCTGATACGCAGTATTTT. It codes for CASSSGLAGARADTQYF.

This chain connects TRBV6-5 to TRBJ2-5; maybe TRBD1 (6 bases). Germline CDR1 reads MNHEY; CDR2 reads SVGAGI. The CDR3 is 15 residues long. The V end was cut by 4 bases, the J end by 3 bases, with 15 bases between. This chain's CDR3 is CASSFQGLLKETQYF. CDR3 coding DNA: TGTGCCAGCAGTTTTCAGGGGCTCCTTAAAGAGACCCAGTACTTC.

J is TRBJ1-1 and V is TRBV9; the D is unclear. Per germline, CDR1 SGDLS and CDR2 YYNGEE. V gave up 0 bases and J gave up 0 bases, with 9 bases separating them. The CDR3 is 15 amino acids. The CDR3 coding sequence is TGTGCCAGCAGCGTAGTTCCTTCTCTGAACACTGAAGCTTTCTTT. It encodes CASSVVPSLNTEAFF.

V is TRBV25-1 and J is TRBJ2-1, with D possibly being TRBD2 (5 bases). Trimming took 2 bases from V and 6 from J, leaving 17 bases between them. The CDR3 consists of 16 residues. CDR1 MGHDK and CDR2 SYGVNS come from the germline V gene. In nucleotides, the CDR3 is TGTGCCAGCAGTGAACCCGGGGTCCCCGGAAGCAATGAGCAGTTCTTC. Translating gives CASSEPGVPGSNEQFF. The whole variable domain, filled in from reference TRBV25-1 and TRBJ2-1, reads EADIYQTPRYLVIGTGKKITLECSQTMGHDKMYWYQQDPGMELHLIHYSYGVNSTEKGDLSSESTVSRIRTEHFPLTLESARPSHTSQYLCASSEPGVPGSNEQFFGPGTRLTVL.

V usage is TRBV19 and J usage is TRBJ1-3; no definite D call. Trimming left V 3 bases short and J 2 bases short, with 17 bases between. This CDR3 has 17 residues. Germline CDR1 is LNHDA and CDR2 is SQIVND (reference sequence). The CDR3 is CASSMWAQRATGNTIYF. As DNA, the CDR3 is TGTGCCAGTAGTATGTGGGCCCAGAGGGCTACTGGAAACACCATATATTTT.

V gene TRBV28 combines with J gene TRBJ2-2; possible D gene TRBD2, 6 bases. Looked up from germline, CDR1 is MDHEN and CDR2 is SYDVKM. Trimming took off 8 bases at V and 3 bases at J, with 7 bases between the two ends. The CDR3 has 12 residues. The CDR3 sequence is CASGTHTGELFF. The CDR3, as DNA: TGTGCCAGCGGGACTCACACCGGGGAGCTGTTTTTT.

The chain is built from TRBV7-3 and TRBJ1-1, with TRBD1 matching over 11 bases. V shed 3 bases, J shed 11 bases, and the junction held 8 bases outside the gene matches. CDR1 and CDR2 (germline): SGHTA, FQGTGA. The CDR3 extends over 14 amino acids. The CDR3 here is CASSLTDRGPRAFF. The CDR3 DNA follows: TGTGCCAGCAGCTTGACGGACAGGGGGCCAAGGGCTTTCTTT.

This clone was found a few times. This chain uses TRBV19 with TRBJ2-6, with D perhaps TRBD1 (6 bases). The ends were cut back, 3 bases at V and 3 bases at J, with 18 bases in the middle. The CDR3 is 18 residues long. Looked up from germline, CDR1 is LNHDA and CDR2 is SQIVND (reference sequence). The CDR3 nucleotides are TGTGCCAGTAGTATCTGGGGACACGGGCTAGTTGGGGCCAACGTCCTGACTTTC. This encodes CASSIWGHGLVGANVLTF.

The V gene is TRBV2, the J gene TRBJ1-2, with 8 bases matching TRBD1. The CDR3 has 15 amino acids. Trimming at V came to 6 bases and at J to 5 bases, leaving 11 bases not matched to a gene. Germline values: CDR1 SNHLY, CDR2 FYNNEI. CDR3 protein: CASRSSGQEGYGYTF. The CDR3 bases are TGTGCCAGCAGATCCTCGGGACAGGAGGGGTATGGCTACACCTTC.

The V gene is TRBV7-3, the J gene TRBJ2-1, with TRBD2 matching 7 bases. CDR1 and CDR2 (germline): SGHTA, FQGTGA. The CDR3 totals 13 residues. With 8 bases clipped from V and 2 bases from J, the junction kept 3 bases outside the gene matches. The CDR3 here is CASGGGAYNEQFF. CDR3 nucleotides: TGTGCCAGCGGGGGAGGGGCCTACAATGAGCAGTTCTTC.

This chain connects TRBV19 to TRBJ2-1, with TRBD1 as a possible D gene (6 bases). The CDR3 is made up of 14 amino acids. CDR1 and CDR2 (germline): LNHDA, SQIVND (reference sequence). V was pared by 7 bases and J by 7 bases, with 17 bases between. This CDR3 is CASTPRDKSNEQFF. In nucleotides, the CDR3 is TGTGCCAGTACCCCTCGGGACAAATCAAATGAGCAGTTCTTC.

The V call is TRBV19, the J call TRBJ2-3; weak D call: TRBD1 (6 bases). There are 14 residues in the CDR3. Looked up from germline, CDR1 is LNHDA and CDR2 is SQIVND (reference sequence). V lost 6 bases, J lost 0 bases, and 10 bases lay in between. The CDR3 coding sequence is TGTGCCAGTAGGGCGGACAGTAGCACAGATACGCAGTATTTT. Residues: CASRADSSTDTQYF.

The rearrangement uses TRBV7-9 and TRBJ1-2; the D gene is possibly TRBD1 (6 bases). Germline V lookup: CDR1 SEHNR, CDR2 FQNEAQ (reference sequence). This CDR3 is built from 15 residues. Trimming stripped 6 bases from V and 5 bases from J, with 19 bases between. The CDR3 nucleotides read TGTGCCAGCAGAGCAGAAGGGGGACACCGATATGGCTACACCTTC. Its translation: CASRAEGGHRYGYTF.